The 13 T cell receptor beta chains below all came from one sample that was sequenced in a study of blood T cell repertoires in COVID-19. TCRdb keeps only in-frame clones here, not all; method: immunoSEQ multiplex PCR. Among approximately 130,000 clones listed, 80% to 90% were seen once. Sequencing was done on a sample of peripheral blood. Source of these receptors: a man aged 65 to 85 with active or convalescent COVID-19.

The gene calls are TRBV11-3 and TRBJ2-1; 10 bases line up with TRBD2. This CDR3 spans 14 amino acids. V shed 5 bases and J 8 bases; nucleotides not matched to a gene: 6. CDR1 is SGHNT, CDR2 YENEEA, per germline. CDR3 bases: TGTGCCAGCAGCCGGGGTCTAGCGGGAGATGAGCAGTTCTTC. Amino acids: CASSRGLAGDEQFF.

This clone was counted a single time. V gene TRBV6-6 combines with J gene TRBJ1-1; D is ambiguous. Trimming cost V 6 bases and J 7 bases, with 21 bases left between them. The germline CDR1 and CDR2 sequences are MNHNY and SVGAGI (reference sequence). There are 15 residues in the CDR3. CDR3 nucleotide sequence: TGTGCCAGCAGAAAGCCCGGGGAGGAAGGTGGTGAAGCTTTCTTT. Protein: CASRKPGEEGGEAFF.

J is TRBJ2-1 and V is TRBV28; TRBD1 aligns across 8 bases. Trimming took 7 bases from V and 7 from J; bases not matched to a gene: 12. Germline CDR1 reads MDHEN; CDR2 reads SYDVKM. The CDR3 length is 15 residues. The CDR3 DNA reads TGTGCCAGCAAAAGCCCGGGACAGGAAGGGAATGAGCAGTTCTTC. It encodes CASKSPGQEGNEQFF.

The V call is TRBV23-1, the J call TRBJ1-1, with 7 positions matching TRBD1. TRBV23-1 is an open reading frame whose function is uncertain. The CDR3 is 12 residues long. V shed 4 bases and J 8 bases; nucleotides not matched to a gene: 4. The CDR3 spells CASSPRDSEAFF. The CDR3 DNA follows: TGCGCCAGCAGTCCCCGGGACAGCGAAGCTTTCTTT.

The gene calls are TRBV4-1 and TRBJ1-1; 9 bases align to TRBD1. The CDR3 spans 17 residues. After removal of 4 bases from V and 0 bases from J, the junction contained 9 bases not matched to a gene. From germline, CDR1 is MGHRA and CDR2 YSYEKL. The DNA of the CDR3 is TGCGCCAGCAGCCTGCGGGACAGGGAGGGAGTGAACACTGAAGCTTTCTTT. It specifies CASSLRDREGVNTEAFF.

The rearrangement joins TRBV7-9 to TRBJ2-1; TRBD1 agrees at 7 bases. V shed 10 bases and J 4 bases; nucleotides not matched to a gene: 7. Germline CDR1 reads SEHNR; CDR2 reads FQNEAQ (reference sequence). This CDR3 region has 13 residues. The CDR3: CATRQGAYNEQFF. CDR3 sequence (DNA): TGTGCCACCCGACAGGGCGCATACAATGAGCAGTTCTTC.

This chain connects TRBV2 to TRBJ2-3, with 7 bases identical to TRBD1. The CDR3 extends over 15 amino acids. After removal of 5 bases from V and 4 bases from J, the junction contained 9 bases not matched to a gene. The germline V gene has CDR1 SNHLY and CDR2 FYNNEI. CDR3 sequence (DNA): TGTGCCAGCAGTCTGACAGGGATGTTTGCAGATACGCAGTATTTT. Translating gives CASSLTGMFADTQYF.

The chain uses TRBV7-9 and TRBJ2-5, with D maybe TRBD1 (5 bases). Germline values: CDR1 SEHNR, CDR2 FQNEAQ (reference sequence). This CDR3 is built from 15 residues. The germline V and J ends were trimmed by 5 bases and 1 base, with 14 bases remaining between them. The CDR3 region has the DNA TGTGCCAGCAGCCTCCTAGGGGTTCCCCAAGAGACCCAGTACTTC. It is translated as CASSLLGVPQETQYF.

This clone has only one observation. V is TRBV7-6 and J is TRBJ2-7, with D possibly being TRBD1 (5 bases). The CDR3 covers 14 residues. Trimming took 5 bases from V and 0 from J, leaving 11 bases between them. Germline CDR1 is SGHVS and CDR2 is FNYEAQ. DNA for the CDR3: TGTGCCAGCAGCCCCACAGGCCCCTCCTACGAGCAGTACTTC. Amino acid sequence: CASSPTGPSYEQYF. Supplemented by reference TRBV7-6 and TRBJ2-7, the full variable domain reads GAGVSQSPRYKVTKRGQDVALRCDPISGHVSLYWYRQALGQGPEFLTYFNYEAQQDKSGLPNDRFSAERPEGSISTLTIQRTEQRDSAMYRCASSPTGPSYEQYFGPGTRLTVT.

The chain recombines TRBV25-1 with TRBJ1-2; D is ambiguous. There are 13 residues in the CDR3. The germline V gene has CDR1 MGHDK and CDR2 SYGVNS. Trimming cost V 3 bases and J 2 bases, with 7 bases left between them. The CDR3 sequence: CASSDAGNYGYTF. CDR3 bases: TGTGCCAGCAGTGATGCGGGAAACTATGGCTACACCTTC.

On this clone: Different DNA sequences within this sample yield the same CDR3. The J gene is TRBJ1-4, the V gene TRBV3-1 (or the pseudogene TRBV3-2), with 9 bases aligning to TRBD1. From germline, CDR1 is LGHDT and CDR2 YNNKEL (reference sequence). V shed 2 bases, J shed 6 bases, and the junction held 4 bases outside the gene matches. The CDR3 sequence is 15 residues long. The CDR3 DNA reads as TGTGCCAGCAGCCAACGAACAGGGGGCGATGAAAAACTGTTTTTT. Amino acid sequence: CASSQRTGGDEKLFF.

The chain employs TRBV30 and TRBJ2-2; maybe TRBD2 (5 bases). The germline CDR1 and CDR2 sequences are GTSNPN and SVGIG (reference sequence). V was pared by 5 bases and J by 3 bases, with 7 bases between. CDR3 length: 12 residues. In nucleotides, the CDR3 is TGTGCCTGGTCGGACTACACCGGGGAGCTGTTTTTT. Its protein is CAWSDYTGELFF.

The V call is TRBV6-4, the J call TRBJ1-2, with TRBD1 identical over 7 bases. The V gene end was trimmed by 5 bases and the J gene end by 4 bases; junction bases not matched to a gene: 13. This CDR3 spans 16 amino acids. The V gene's germline CDR1 is MRHNA and CDR2 SNTAGT. The CDR3 sequence is CASSRGGGTAPYGYTF. CDR3 DNA: TGTGCCAGCAGTCGCGGAGGGGGGACAGCACCCTATGGCTACACCTTC.